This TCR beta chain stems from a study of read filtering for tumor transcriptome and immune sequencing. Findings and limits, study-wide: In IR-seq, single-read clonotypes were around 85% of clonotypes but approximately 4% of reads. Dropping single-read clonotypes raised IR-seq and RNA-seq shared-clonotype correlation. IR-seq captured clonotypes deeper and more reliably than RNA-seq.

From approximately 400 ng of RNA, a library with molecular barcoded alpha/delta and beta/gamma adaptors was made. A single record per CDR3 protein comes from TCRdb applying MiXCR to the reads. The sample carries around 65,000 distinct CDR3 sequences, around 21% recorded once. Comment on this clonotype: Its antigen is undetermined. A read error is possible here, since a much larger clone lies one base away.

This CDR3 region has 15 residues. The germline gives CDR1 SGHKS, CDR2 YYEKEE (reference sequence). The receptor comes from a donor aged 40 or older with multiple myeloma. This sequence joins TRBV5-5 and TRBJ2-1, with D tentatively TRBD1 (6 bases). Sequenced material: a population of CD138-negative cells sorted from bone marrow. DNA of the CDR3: TGTGCCGGCAGCTTGGTCAGGGGCTCCTACAATGAGCAGTTCTTC. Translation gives CAGSLVRGSYNEQFF.